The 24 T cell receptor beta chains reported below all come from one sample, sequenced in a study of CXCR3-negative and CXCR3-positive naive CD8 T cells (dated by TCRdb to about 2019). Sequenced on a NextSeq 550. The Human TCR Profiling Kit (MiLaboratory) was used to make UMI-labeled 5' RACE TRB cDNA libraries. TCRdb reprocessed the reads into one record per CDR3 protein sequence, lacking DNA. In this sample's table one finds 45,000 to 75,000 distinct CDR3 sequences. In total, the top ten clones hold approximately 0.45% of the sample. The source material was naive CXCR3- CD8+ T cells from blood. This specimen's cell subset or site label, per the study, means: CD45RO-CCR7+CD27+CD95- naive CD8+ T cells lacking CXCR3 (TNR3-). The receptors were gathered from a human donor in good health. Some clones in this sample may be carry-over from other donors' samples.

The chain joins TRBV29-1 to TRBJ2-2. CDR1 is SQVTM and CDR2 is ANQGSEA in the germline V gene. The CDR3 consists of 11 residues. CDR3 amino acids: CSVKPSGELFF.

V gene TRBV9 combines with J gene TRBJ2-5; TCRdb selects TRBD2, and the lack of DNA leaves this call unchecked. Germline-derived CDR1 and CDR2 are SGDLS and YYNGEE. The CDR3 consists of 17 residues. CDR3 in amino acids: CASSVDPTSGGRETQYF.

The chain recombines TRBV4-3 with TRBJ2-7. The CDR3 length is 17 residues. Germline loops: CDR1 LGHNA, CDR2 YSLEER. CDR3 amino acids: CASSQVLPQQSSYEQYF.

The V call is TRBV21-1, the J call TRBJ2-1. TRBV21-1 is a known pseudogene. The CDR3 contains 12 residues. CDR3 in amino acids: CASSKPWNEQFF.

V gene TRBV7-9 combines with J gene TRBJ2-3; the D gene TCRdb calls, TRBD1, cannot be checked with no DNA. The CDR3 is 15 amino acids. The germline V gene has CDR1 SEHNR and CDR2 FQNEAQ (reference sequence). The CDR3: CASSLTNRVTDTQYF.

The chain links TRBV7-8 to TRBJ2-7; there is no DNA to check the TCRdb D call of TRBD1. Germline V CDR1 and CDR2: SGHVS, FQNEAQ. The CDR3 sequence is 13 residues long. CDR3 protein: CASSRWTAGEQYF.

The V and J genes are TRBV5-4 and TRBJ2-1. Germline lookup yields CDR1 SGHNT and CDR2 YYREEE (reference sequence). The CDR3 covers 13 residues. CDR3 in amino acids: CANSFYSYNEQFF.

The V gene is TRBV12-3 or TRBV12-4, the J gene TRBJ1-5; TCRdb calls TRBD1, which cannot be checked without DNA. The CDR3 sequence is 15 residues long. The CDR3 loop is CASRSTEGGDQPQHF.

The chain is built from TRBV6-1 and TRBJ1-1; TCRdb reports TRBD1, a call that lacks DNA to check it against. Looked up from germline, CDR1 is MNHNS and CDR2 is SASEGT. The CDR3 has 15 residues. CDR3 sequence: CASSAFIRENTEAFF.

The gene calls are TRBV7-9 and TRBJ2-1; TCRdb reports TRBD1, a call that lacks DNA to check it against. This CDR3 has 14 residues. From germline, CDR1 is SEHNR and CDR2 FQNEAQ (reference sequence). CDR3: CASSIGTSYNEQFF. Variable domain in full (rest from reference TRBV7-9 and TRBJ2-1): DTGVSQNPRHKITKRGQNVTFRCDPISEHNRLYWYRQTLGQGPEFLTYFQNEAQLEKSRLLSDRFSAERPKGSFSTLEIQRTEQGDSAMYLCASSIGTSYNEQFFGPGTRLTVL.

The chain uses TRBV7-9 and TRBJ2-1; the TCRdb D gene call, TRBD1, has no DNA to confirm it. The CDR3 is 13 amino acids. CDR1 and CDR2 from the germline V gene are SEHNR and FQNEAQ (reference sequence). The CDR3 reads CACRDRGYNEQFF.

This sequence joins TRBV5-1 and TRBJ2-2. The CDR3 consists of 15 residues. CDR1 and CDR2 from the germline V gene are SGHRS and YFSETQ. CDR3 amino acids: CASSILSSDTGELFF.

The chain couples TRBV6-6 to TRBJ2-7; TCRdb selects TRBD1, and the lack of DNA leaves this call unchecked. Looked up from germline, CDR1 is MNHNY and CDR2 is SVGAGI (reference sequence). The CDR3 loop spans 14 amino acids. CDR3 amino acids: CASSHPGHDYEQYF.

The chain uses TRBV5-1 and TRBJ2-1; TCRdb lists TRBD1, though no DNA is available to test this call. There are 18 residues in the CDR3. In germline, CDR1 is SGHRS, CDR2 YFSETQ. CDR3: CASSLKVWAELSYNEQFF.

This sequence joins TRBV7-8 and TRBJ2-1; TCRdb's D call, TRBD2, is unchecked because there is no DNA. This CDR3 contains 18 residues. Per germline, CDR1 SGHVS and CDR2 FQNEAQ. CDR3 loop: CASSLGLLAGGVYNEQFF. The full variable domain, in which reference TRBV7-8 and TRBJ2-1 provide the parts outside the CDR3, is GAGVSQSPRYKVAKRGQDVALRCDPISGHVSLFWYQQALGQGPEFLTYFQNEAQLDKSGLPSDRFFAERPEGSVSTLKIQRTQQEDSAVYLCASSLGLLAGGVYNEQFFGPGTRLTVL.

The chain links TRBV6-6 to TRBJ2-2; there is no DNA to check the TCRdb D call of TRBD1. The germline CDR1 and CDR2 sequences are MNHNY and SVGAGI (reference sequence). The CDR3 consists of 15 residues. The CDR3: CASSSGQGAGGELFF.

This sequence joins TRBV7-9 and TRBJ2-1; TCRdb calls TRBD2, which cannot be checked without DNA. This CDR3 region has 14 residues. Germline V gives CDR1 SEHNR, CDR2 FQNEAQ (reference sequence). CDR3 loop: CASLGSGGTNEQFF.

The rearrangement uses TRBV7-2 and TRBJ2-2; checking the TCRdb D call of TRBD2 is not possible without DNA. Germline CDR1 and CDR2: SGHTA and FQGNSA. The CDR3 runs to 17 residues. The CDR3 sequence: CASSRVIAGGLVGELFF.

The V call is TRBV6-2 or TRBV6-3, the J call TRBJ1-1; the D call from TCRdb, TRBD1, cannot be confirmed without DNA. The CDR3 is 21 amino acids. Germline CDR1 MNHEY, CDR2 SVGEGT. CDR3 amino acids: CASSWQTNTPGQGAFFAEAFF.

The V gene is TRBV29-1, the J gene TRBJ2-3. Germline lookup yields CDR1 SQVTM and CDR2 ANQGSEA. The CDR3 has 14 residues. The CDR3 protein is CSVEAAPSTDTQYF.

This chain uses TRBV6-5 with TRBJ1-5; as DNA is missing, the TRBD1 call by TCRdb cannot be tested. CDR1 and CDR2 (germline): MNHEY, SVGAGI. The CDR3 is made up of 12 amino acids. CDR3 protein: CASSSGGKPQHF.

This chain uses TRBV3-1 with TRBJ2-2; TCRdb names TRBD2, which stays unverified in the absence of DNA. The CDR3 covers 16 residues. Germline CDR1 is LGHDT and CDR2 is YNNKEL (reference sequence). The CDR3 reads CASSILAGEHTGELFF.

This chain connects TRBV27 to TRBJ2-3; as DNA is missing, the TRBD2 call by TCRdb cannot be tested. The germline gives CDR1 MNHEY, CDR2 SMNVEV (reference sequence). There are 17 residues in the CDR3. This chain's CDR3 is CASSFTLAGGARDTQYF.

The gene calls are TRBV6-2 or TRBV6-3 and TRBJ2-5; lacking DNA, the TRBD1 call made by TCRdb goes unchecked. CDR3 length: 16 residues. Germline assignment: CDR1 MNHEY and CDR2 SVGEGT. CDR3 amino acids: CASSWVRRLPGETQYF.